Listed below are T cell receptor beta chains from one sample, sequenced in a study of cytomegalovirus exposure and HLA in healthy donors. This table comes from immunoSEQ multiplex PCR, and its TCRdb copy is limited to in-frame clones, with some not included. The data contain fewer than 200,000 clones, around 80% of them singletons. Sequencing used PBMCs. The source of these receptors is a woman in her fifties or sixties in good health and CMV-seropositive. Both conserved end residues are part of each CDR3. D genes are given only for firm matches.

cdr3_aa v_call d_call
CASSYSRDTVYEQYF TRBV6-5 -
CASSRTSPYEQYF TRBV19 TRBD2
CASSLGRQAPNTEAFF TRBV18 -
CASSVRTGGISEAFF TRBV9 -
CATSSRGLNQPQHF TRBV15 -
CASSLSGTANTEAFF TRBV7-2 TRBD1
CSVDGLAGGPWDEQFF TRBV29-1 TRBD2
CASSQREQFEQFF TRBV4-3 TRBD2
CASTTWGGAGYGYTF TRBV5-6 -
CASSLDSRAGTEAFF TRBV28 -
CASMRTGSYEQYF TRBV5-1 TRBD1
CASSPYTGILPVDGELFF TRBV18 -
CIPRVGTEAFF TRBV20-1 -
CARGGTGRDAEQFF TRBV10-2 TRBD1
CASSRLAGANEQFF TRBV14 TRBD2
CASSPSGGVVTGELFF TRBV7-9 -
CAWSSHRVSSGNTIYF TRBV30 -
CASSLWGESNQPQHF TRBV28 -
CASRTSGENTGELFF TRBV28 TRBD2
CASSISGKRNTEAFF TRBV19 -
CASRAGGENAGELFF TRBV6-4 TRBD1
CASSQGQGGNQPQHF TRBV5-1 -
CASSLAGGPLETQYF TRBV7-3 TRBD2
CASSIGGQGDYGYTF TRBV19 TRBD1
CASSPGTVVNEQFF TRBV28 TRBD1
CSSSSGGVGVDAEAFF TRBV7-9 -
CSSSLAGFGGDQPQHF TRBV7-9 -
CASAPGADQPQHF TRBV5-1 -
CASSLRGGETQYF TRBV11-3 -
CASSLDHPRGSTDTQYF TRBV7-6 -
CASSQEVGKRELGYTF TRBV4-3 -
CATIRRGPTEAFF TRBV28 -
CASTKGGINDYTF TRBV6-5 -
CSVTGLAYEQYF TRBV29-1 -
CASSLRQATGELFF TRBV28 -
CASSERQGESEQYF TRBV10-2 TRBD1
CASSTERRPGALHF TRBV7-8 -